The sequence of this T cell receptor beta chain was determined in a study of blood T cell repertoires in COVID-19. Participants came from 20 to 25 US areas, aged roughly 18 to 89 years. Trimming removed 3 bases at V and 0 bases at J, with 11 bases between. CDR1 and CDR2 (germline): SGHAT, FQDESV (reference sequence). The length of the CDR3 is 15 residues. The repertoire was sequenced with immunoSEQ multiplex PCR; TCRdb's copy has only in-frame clones and lacks some. The repertoire holds about 270,000 clones, with 88% as singletons. Sequenced sample: PBMCs or T cells enriched from blood (not recorded which). The chain is built from TRBV11-1 and TRBJ1-1; D remains unclear. This clonotype was sampled from a woman aged 50 to 60 who had recovered from COVID-19. The CDR3 region has the DNA TGTGCCAGCAGCTTCCCCGGGAGACTGAACACTGAAGCTTTCTTT. Translated: CASSFPGRLNTEAFF.